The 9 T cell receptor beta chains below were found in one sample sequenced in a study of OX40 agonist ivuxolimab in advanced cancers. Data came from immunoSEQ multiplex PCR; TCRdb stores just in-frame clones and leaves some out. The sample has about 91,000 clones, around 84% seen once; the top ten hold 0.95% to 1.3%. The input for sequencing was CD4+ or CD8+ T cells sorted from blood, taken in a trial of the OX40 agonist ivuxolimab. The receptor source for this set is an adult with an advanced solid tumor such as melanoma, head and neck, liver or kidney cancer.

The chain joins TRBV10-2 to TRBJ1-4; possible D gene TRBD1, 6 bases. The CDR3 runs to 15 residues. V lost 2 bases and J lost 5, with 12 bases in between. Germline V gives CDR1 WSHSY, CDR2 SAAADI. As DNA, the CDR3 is TGCGCCAGCAGTGAGACGTCAACAGGGAATGAAAAACTGTTTTTT. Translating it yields CASSETSTGNEKLFF.

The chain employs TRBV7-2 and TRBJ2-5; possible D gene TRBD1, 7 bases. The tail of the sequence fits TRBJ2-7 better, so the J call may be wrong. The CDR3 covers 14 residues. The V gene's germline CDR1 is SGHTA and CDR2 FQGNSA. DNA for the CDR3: TGTGCCAGCAGCTTAGGCAGGGGGGCCTACGAGCAGTACTTC. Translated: CASSLGRGAYEQYF.

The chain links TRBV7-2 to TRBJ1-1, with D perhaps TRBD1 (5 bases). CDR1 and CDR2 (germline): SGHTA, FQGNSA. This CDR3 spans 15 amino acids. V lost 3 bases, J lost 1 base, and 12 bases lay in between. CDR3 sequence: CASSFSRQGNTEAFF. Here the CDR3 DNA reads TGTGCCAGCAGCTTTTCAAGGCAGGGGAACACTGAAGCTTTCTTT.

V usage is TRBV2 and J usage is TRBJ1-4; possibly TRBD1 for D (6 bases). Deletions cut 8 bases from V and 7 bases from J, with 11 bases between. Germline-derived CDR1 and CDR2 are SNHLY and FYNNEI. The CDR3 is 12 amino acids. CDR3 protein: CASQQGSEKLFF. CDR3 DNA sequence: TGTGCCAGCCAACAGGGCTCTGAAAAACTGTTTTTT.

In DNA, the CDR3 is TGTGCCAGCAGCGTAGGTGGGGACACGGCGGGTGGCTACACCTTC. It encodes CASSVGGDTAGGYTF. The chain joins TRBV9 to TRBJ1-2; the D gene is possibly TRBD1 (6 bases). The ends were cut back, 0 bases at V and 7 bases at J, with 16 bases in the middle. Germline V gives CDR1 SGDLS, CDR2 YYNGEE. The CDR3 contains 15 residues.

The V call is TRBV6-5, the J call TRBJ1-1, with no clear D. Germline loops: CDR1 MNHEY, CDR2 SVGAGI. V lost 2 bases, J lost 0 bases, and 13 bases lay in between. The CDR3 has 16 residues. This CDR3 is CASSYRSVRMNTEAFF. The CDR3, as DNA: TGTGCCAGCAGTTACCGGTCTGTCAGGATGAACACTGAAGCTTTCTTT.

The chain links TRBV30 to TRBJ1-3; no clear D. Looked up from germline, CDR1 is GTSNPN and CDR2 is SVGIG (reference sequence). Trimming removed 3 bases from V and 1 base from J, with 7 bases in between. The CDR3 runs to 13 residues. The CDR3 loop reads CAWSPKSGNTIYF. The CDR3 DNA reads TGTGCCTGGAGCCCGAAATCTGGAAACACCATATATTTT.

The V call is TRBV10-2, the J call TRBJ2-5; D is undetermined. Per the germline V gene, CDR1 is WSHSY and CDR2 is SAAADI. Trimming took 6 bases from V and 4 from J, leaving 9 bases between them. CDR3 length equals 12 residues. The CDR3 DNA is TGCGCCAGCAGCGGGCGCACAGAGACCCAGTACTTC. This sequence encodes CASSGRTETQYF.

The CDR3 loop reads CASPPGLAGGVDTQYF. The CDR3 DNA follows: TGTGCCAGCCCCCCGGGACTAGCGGGGGGGGTAGATACGCAGTATTTT. The chain uses TRBV28 and TRBJ2-3; the match to TRBD2 covers 16 bases. Trimming removed 8 bases from V and 5 bases from J; junction bases left unmatched: 7. This CDR3 spans 16 amino acids. Germline CDR1 MDHEN, CDR2 SYDVKM. Variable domain in full (rest from reference TRBV28 and TRBJ2-3): DVKVTQSSRYLVKRTGEKVFLECVQDMDHENMFWYRQDPGLGLRLIYFSYDVKMKEKGDIPEGYSVSREKKERFSLILESASTNQTSMYLCASPPGLAGGVDTQYFGPGTRLTVL.